These 14 T cell receptor beta chains were all obtained from the same sample, sequenced in a study of blood T cell repertoires in COVID-19. TCRdb's copy holds only in-frame clones and misses some; the assay was immunoSEQ multiplex PCR. The table includes approximately 400,000 clones, around 88% detected once. The sample taken for sequencing was peripheral blood. The origin of the receptors is a woman in her 50s with COVID-19, enrolled during active disease.

This clone was seen a handful of times. The gene calls are TRBV19 and TRBJ1-1, with D perhaps matching TRBD1 (6 bases). V shed 3 bases and J shed 0 bases, with 11 bases lying between them. CDR3 length: 15 amino acids. CDR1 is LNHDA and CDR2 is SQIVND in the germline V gene (reference sequence). CDR3 DNA: TGTGCCAGTAGTATCTCAGGGGCCATGAACACTGAAGCTTTCTTT. Protein product: CASSISGAMNTEAFF. The whole variable domain, filled in from reference TRBV19 and TRBJ1-1, reads DGGITQSPKYLFRKEGQNVTLSCEQNLNHDAMYWYRQDPGQGLRLIYYSQIVNDFQKGDIAEGYSVSREKKESFPLTVTSAQKNPTAFYLCASSISGAMNTEAFFGQGTRLTVV.

This clone was detected once. The chain combines TRBV28 with TRBJ1-2, with a possible D match to TRBD1 (6 bases). V gave up 6 bases and J gave up 0 bases, with 14 bases separating them. Germline CDR1 is MDHEN and CDR2 is SYDVKM. The CDR3 extends over 15 amino acids. In DNA form, the CDR3 reads TGTGCCAGCAGCCGCGACAGGCGATCTAACTATGGCTACACCTTC. This gives the protein CASSRDRRSNYGYTF.

DNA of the CDR3: TGTGCCAGCAGTTTGGACAGTGATCAGCCCCAGCATTTT. Translation: CASSLDSDQPQHF. V is TRBV12-3 or TRBV12-4 and J is TRBJ1-5, with TRBD1 as a possible D gene (6 bases). The CDR3 is made up of 13 amino acids. Deletions cut 3 bases from V and 5 bases from J, with 8 bases between.

The genes are TRBV5-1 and TRBJ2-1; 10 bases match TRBD2. V shed 5 bases and J 5 bases; nucleotides not matched to a gene: 13. The CDR3 runs 17 residues. Germline V CDR1 and CDR2: SGHRS, YFSETQ. The CDR3, as DNA: TGCGCCAGCAGTCCCAGCGGGGGGGTGGGGCTCCACAATGAGCAGTTCTTC. This sequence encodes CASSPSGGVGLHNEQFF. The whole variable domain, remainder taken from reference TRBV5-1 and TRBJ2-1, is KAGVTQTPRYLIKTRGQQVTLSCSPISGHRSVSWYQQTPGQGLQFLFEYFSETQRNKGNFPGRFSGRQFSNSRSEMNVSTLELGDSALYLCASSPSGGVGLHNEQFFGPGTRLTVL.

This clone has only one observation. The chain has TRBV7-6 and TRBJ1-4; D unresolved. V lost 1 base, J lost 2 bases, and 11 bases lay in between. Per the germline V gene, CDR1 is SGHVS and CDR2 is FNYEAQ. The CDR3 extends over 16 amino acids. The chain's CDR3 is CASSLDERRTNEKLFF. CDR3 coding DNA: TGTGCCAGCAGCTTAGATGAAAGGAGGACTAATGAAAAACTGTTTTTT.

The chain joins TRBV10-3 to TRBJ1-2; 7 bases agree with TRBD1. This CDR3 has 14 residues. Germline V gene sequence: CDR1 ENHRY, CDR2 SYGVKD. The junction had 11 bases not matched to a gene; V was cut back by 10 bases and J by 3 bases. CDR3 sequence reads: CATRSSTGDYGYTF. In DNA form, the CDR3 reads TGTGCCACCAGATCCTCTACAGGGGACTATGGCTACACCTTC.

The rearrangement uses TRBV5-1 and TRBJ2-7; TRBD1 aligns across 7 bases. The germline V gene has CDR1 SGHRS and CDR2 YFSETQ. The CDR3 is 14 residues long. The ends lost 3 bases at V and 1 base at J; junction bases unmatched: 4. CDR3 bases: TGCGCCAGCAGCTCGACAGGGATGTCCTACGAGCAGTACTTC. Translated: CASSSTGMSYEQYF.

V gene TRBV28 combines with J gene TRBJ1-5; 10 bases agree with TRBD1. This CDR3 contains 18 residues. With 5 bases clipped from V and 0 bases from J, the junction kept 10 bases outside the gene matches. Germline V gene lookup returns CDR1 MDHEN and CDR2 SYDVKM. CDR3 sequence reads: CASSQPGQGLYSNQPQHF. In nucleotides, the CDR3 is TGTGCCAGCAGTCAACCGGGACAGGGGCTGTATAGCAATCAGCCCCAGCATTTT.

V usage is TRBV7-9 and J usage is TRBJ2-3, with a weak D call TRBD1 (6 bases). Germline CDR1 SEHNR, CDR2 FQNEAQ (reference sequence). There are 13 residues in the CDR3. Trimming pared 3 bases from V and 4 bases from J, leaving 8 bases between. The CDR3 nucleotides are TGTGCCAGCAGCTTGTCAGGGGCAGATACGCAGTATTTT. Translation gives CASSLSGADTQYF.

The chain couples TRBV6-5 to TRBJ2-4, with D possibly matching TRBD1 (5 bases). Germline V CDR1 and CDR2: MNHEY, SVGAGI. V shed 4 bases and J shed 0 bases, with 13 bases lying between them. The CDR3 runs 16 residues. The DNA for the CDR3 is TGTGCCAGCAGTTTCGACAGAACGTCAGCCAAAAACATTCAGTACTTC. It codes for CASSFDRTSAKNIQYF.

This clone was picked up one time. V and J are TRBV3-1 (or the pseudogene TRBV3-2) and TRBJ2-5, with 8 bases identical to TRBD2. The CDR3 runs to 14 residues. V trimming: 4 bases; J trimming: 5 bases; junction bases outside the gene matches: 6. Germline V gives CDR1 LGHDT, CDR2 YNNKEL (reference sequence). CDR3 nucleotide sequence: TGTGCCAGCAGCCCTTCCGTAGCGGGGGAGACCCAGTACTTC. This sequence encodes CASSPSVAGETQYF.

The CDR3, as DNA: TGTGCCAGCAGTCTTAGCGGGGGGATAGAGACCCAGTACTTC. Its translation is CASSLSGGIETQYF. The J gene is TRBJ2-5, the V gene TRBV7-2; 10 bases map to TRBD2. V gave up 6 bases and J gave up 4 bases; unmatched junction bases: 5. CDR1 is SGHTA and CDR2 is FQGNSA in the germline V gene. The CDR3 is made up of 14 amino acids.

The chain recombines TRBV27 with TRBJ1-5, with 7 bases aligning to TRBD1. V was clipped by 8 bases and J by 4 bases; unmatched bases: 14. The CDR3 totals 16 residues. Germline V gives CDR1 MNHEY, CDR2 SMNVEV (reference sequence). DNA for the CDR3: TGTGCCAGCCCTCATTCTCAGGGGGTTAGAAATCAGCCCCAGCATTTT. This codes for CASPHSQGVRNQPQHF.

The chain employs TRBV3-1 (or the pseudogene TRBV3-2) and TRBJ2-1; D might be TRBD1 (5 bases). This CDR3 is built from 16 residues. Germline lookup yields CDR1 LGHDT and CDR2 YNNKEL (reference sequence). V was clipped by 1 base and J by 5 bases, with 15 bases between them. The CDR3 sequence: CASSQGTGEWDNEQFF. The CDR3 DNA reads TGTGCCAGCAGCCAAGGAACAGGAGAGTGGGACAATGAGCAGTTCTTC.